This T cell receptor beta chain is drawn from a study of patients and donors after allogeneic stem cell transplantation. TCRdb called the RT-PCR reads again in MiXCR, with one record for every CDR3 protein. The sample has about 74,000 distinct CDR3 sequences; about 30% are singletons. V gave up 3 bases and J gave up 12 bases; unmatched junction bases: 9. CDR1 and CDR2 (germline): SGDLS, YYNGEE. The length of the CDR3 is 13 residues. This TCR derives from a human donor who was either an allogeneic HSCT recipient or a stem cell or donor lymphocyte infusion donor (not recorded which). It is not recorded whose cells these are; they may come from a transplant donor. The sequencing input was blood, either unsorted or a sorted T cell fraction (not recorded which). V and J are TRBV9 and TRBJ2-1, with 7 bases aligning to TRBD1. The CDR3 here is CASSGRDRDRQFF. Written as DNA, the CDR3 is TGTGCCAGCAGCGGACGGGACCGGGACAGGCAGTTCTTC.